The rows below give T cell receptor beta chains drawn from one sample of a study of cytotoxic CD8 clonotypes in ibrutinib-treated CLL. The repertoire was sequenced with immunoSEQ multiplex PCR; TCRdb's copy has only in-frame clones and lacks some. The sample holds some 140,000 clones, around three quarters seen once. Sample: PBMCs, taken after 12 months of ibrutinib treatment. These TCRs come from a human donor with chronic lymphocytic leukemia. Both conserved end residues are part of each CDR3. A D gene is named only where the DNA matches it firmly. Clone size is shown for a subset of rows, as once, few, many or a class of expanded clone.

v_call	d_call	j_call	clone_size	cdr3_aa	cdr3_nt
TRBV5-4	.	TRBJ1-2	.	CATSAPGEVYDGYTF	TGTGCCACCTCAGCCCCAGGGGAGGTATACGATGGCTACACCTTC
TRBV5-4	TRBD2	TRBJ2-7	.	CASSPSRAGGGEQYF	TGTGCCAGCAGCCCGAGCAGGGCGGGAGGAGGCGAGCAGTACTTC
TRBV7-2	.	TRBJ2-3	.	CASSPPGVTDTQYF	TGTGCCAGCAGCCCACCCGGGGTCACAGATACGCAGTATTTT
TRBV11-2	TRBD1	TRBJ1-5	.	CASSSLRDRDNQPQHF	TGTGCCAGCAGCAGCTTAAGGGACAGGGACAATCAGCCCCAGCATTTT
TRBV5-1	.	TRBJ1-2	.	CASSLEAGSTANYGYTF	TGCGCCAGCAGCTTGGAGGCCGGTTCCACAGCTAACTATGGCTACACCTTC
TRBV7-3	.	TRBJ2-1	.	CASSLKRGVNEQFF	TGTGCCAGCAGCTTAAAACGGGGTGTTAATGAGCAGTTCTTC
TRBV4-2	TRBD1	TRBJ2-7	.	CASSQDGQAMMDEQYF	TGTGCCAGCAGCCAAGACGGACAGGCCATGATGGACGAGCAGTACTTC
TRBV4-2	TRBD1	TRBJ1-4	.	CASSQEQGAGEKLFF	TGTGCCAGCAGCCAAGAACAGGGGGCCGGGGAAAAACTGTTTTTT
TRBV7-6	.	TRBJ2-1	.	CASSLGWGAYNEQFF	TGTGCCAGCAGCTTAGGTTGGGGGGCCTACAATGAGCAGTTCTTC
TRBV7-2	.	TRBJ2-5	.	CASSLEGLGARQETQYF	TGTGCCAGCAGCTTAGAAGGTCTGGGGGCCCGTCAAGAGACCCAGTACTTC
TRBV10-3	.	TRBJ2-7	few	CAIGGWGRNEQYF	TGTGCCATTGGGGGTTGGGGTCGTAACGAGCAGTACTTC
TRBV6-6	.	TRBJ2-1	.	CASSSGTTYNEQFF	TGTGCCAGCAGTTCCGGGACAACTTACAATGAGCAGTTCTTC
TRBV18	.	TRBJ1-1	once	CASSQGMNTEAFF	TGTGCCAGCTCACAGGGTATGAACACTGAAGCTTTCTTT
TRBV28	TRBD1	TRBJ1-1	.	CASSLQGALQAFF	TGTGCCAGCAGTTTACAGGGGGCTCTCCAAGCTTTCTTT
TRBV18	.	TRBJ2-2	.	CASSPPDTGELFF	TGTGCCAGCTCACCACCGGACACCGGGGAGCTGTTTTTT
TRBV5-4	TRBD1	TRBJ2-7	.	CASSSDRRSYSYEQYF	TGTGCCAGCAGCTCGGACAGGCGGTCCTACTCCTACGAGCAGTACTTC
TRBV29-1	.	TRBJ2-5	.	CSVEFDRRLETQYF	TGCAGCGTTGAATTCGACAGGCGATTGGAGACCCAGTACTTC
TRBV10-2	TRBD1	TRBJ1-1	few	CASIKTGGNTEAFF	TGCGCCAGCATCAAGACAGGGGGCAACACTGAAGCTTTCTTT
TRBV9	.	TRBJ2-5	.	CASSEGLWETQYF	TGTGCCAGCAGCGAAGGGCTATGGGAGACCCAGTACTTC
TRBV28	TRBD2	TRBJ2-7	.	CASSAGGPHEQYF	TGTGCCAGCAGTGCGGGAGGGCCTCACGAGCAGTACTTC
TRBV5-8	.	TRBJ1-2	.	CASSVSRVQLDGYTF	TGTGCCAGCAGCGTGTCCAGGGTTCAGCTGGATGGCTACACCTTC
TRBV11-2	.	TRBJ2-5	.	CASSLLAGQPQETQYF	TGTGCCAGCAGCCTACTTGCAGGACAGCCTCAAGAGACCCAGTACTTC
TRBV4-3	.	TRBJ2-2	.	CASSQDSGATGELFF	TGCGCCAGCAGCCAAGATTCGGGGGCGACCGGGGAGCTGTTTTTT
TRBV9	.	TRBJ1-2	.	CASSPRDWAANYGYTF	TGTGCCAGCAGCCCCCGGGATTGGGCAGCTAACTATGGCTACACCTTC
TRBV4-3	.	TRBJ1-3	.	CASSQDLRFGGNTIYF	TGCGCCAGCAGCCAAGACTTGAGATTCGGTGGAAACACCATATATTTT
TRBV19	.	TRBJ2-7	.	CASSPLTESYEQYF	TGTGCCAGTAGTCCGCTGACGGAATCCTACGAGCAGTACTTC
TRBV9	.	TRBJ1-2	.	CASSVESAGGYTF	TGTGCCAGCAGCGTAGAGAGTGCAGGCGGCTACACCTTC
TRBV5-4	TRBD1	TRBJ2-7	.	CASSFMPGQGAYEQYF	TGTGCCAGCAGCTTCATGCCGGGACAGGGGGCCTACGAGCAGTACTTC
TRBV30	TRBD1	TRBJ2-4	.	CACAVQGKNIQYF	TGTGCCTGCGCCGTACAGGGGAAAAACATTCAGTACTTC
TRBV28	.	TRBJ1-1	.	CASSIPNTEAFF	TGTGCCAGCAGTATCCCAAACACTGAAGCTTTCTTT
TRBV4-3	TRBD2	TRBJ2-1	once	CASSQASSGGFNEQFF	TGCGCCAGCAGCCAAGCATCAAGCGGGGGATTCAATGAGCAGTTCTTC
TRBV5-1	.	TRBJ2-1	.	CASSHYNEQFF	TGCGCCAGCAGCCATTACAATGAGCAGTTCTTC
TRBV7-2	.	TRBJ2-2	.	CASSLLRQGTGELFF	TGTGCCAGCAGCTTACTTCGGCAGGGGACCGGGGAGCTGTTTTTT
TRBV6-5	.	TRBJ2-5	.	CASSYQRSLVVETQYF	TGTGCCAGCAGTTACCAAAGGTCCTTAGTGGTGGAGACCCAGTACTTC
TRBV9	.	TRBJ1-1	.	CASSLPGLNTEAFF	TGTGCCAGCAGCTTGCCGGGGTTGAACACTGAAGCTTTCTTT
TRBV7-9	TRBD2	TRBJ2-2	few	CASSSSAGGPSGELFF	TGTGCCAGCAGCTCATCAGCGGGAGGGCCCTCCGGGGAGCTGTTTTTT
TRBV25-1	TRBD1	TRBJ2-7	once	CASSSTGVFGYEQYF	TGTGCCAGCTCTTCGACAGGGGTATTTGGCTACGAGCAGTACTTC
TRBV5-1	.	TRBJ1-1	few	CASSANENTEAFF	TGCGCCAGCAGCGCCAATGAGAACACTGAAGCTTTCTTT
TRBV10-2	TRBD1	TRBJ1-3	.	CASRDRGSGSVYF	TGCGCCAGCAGGGACAGGGGGTCGGGGTCTGTATATTTT
TRBV11-3	TRBD2	TRBJ2-1	.	CASSLLLAGDEQFF	TGTGCCAGCAGCTTACTTCTAGCGGGAGATGAGCAGTTCTTC
TRBV4-1	TRBD2	TRBJ2-3	.	CASSQSRLAGTTDTQYF	TGCGCCAGCAGCCAATCTCGACTAGCGGGGACCACAGATACGCAGTATTTT
TRBV5-4	.	TRBJ1-2	.	CASRPSPGTGDANYGYTF	TGTGCCAGCAGACCTTCCCCCGGGACCGGCGATGCTAACTATGGCTACACCTTC
TRBV7-9	.	TRBJ1-1	once	CASSLSASNTEAFF	TGTGCCAGCAGCTTATCAGCTTCAAACACTGAAGCTTTCTTT
TRBV30	.	TRBJ2-7	.	CAWSGSLDRNYEQYF	TGTGCCTGGAGTGGTTCGCTGGATAGGAACTACGAGCAGTACTTC
TRBV19	.	TRBJ2-2	.	CASSIPNRLSHTGELFF	TGTGCCAGTAGTATTCCCAACCGACTGAGTCACACCGGGGAGCTGTTTTTT
TRBV6-5	TRBD1	TRBJ1-2	few	CAVRDRGYGYTF	TGTGCCGTAAGGGACAGGGGCTATGGCTACACCTTC
TRBV6-5	TRBD1	TRBJ2-4	few	CASSRQGGENIQYF	TGTGCCAGCAGTAGACAGGGGGGGGAGAACATTCAGTACTTC